The 6 T cell receptor beta chains in this list originate from one sample, sequenced in a study of control samples from healthy donors and cancer patients. The method was immunoSEQ multiplex PCR; TCRdb's version includes in-frame clones alone and lacks a portion of them. The sample consists of about 110,000 clones, around four fifths of them appearing once. Material for sequencing was blood. The receptor source for this set is a man aged 18-30 years in good health.

This clone was observed once. Other DNA sequences in this specimen translate into the identical CDR3. V and J are TRBV11-2 and TRBJ1-5, with D uncertain. This CDR3 spans 13 amino acids. The V end lost 1 base, the J end lost 4 bases, and 5 bases lay between the germline ends. CDR1 and CDR2 (germline): SGHAT, FQNNGV. The CDR3 here is CASSLGFNQPQHF. CDR3 bases: TGTGCCAGCAGCTTAGGCTTTAATCAGCCCCAGCATTTT.

The chain couples TRBV6-5 to TRBJ1-2; maybe TRBD1 (6 bases). This CDR3 contains 13 residues. Trimming took 2 bases from V and 7 from J, leaving 11 bases between them. The V gene's germline CDR1 is MNHEY and CDR2 SVGAGI. The CDR3 reads CASSYVDSAGYTF. The CDR3, as DNA: TGTGCCAGCAGTTACGTGGACAGCGCTGGCTACACCTTC.

The rearrangement links TRBV12-3 or TRBV12-4 to TRBJ1-2, with TRBD1 matching over 8 bases. The CDR3 is 13 amino acids. After removal of 6 bases from V and 11 bases from J, the junction contained 11 bases not matched to a gene. CDR3 bases: TGTGCCAGCAGCTTAACAGGGGGGCTCGGGTACACCTTC. Residues: CASSLTGGLGYTF.

V and J are TRBV18 and TRBJ2-1, with TRBD2 matching 9 bases. CDR3 length: 15 residues. CDR1 and CDR2 from the germline V gene are KGHSH and LQKENI. With V trimmed by 3 bases and J by 6 bases, 6 bases remained unmatched. In nucleotides, the CDR3 is TGTGCCAGCTCACCTGCGGGGGGGCCAAGCAATGAGCAGTTCTTC. Translation: CASSPAGGPSNEQFF. The full variable domain, rest sourced from reference TRBV18 and TRBJ2-1, is NAGVMQNPRHLVRRRGQEARLRCSPMKGHSHVYWYRQLPEEGLKFMVYLQKENIIDESGMPKERFSAEFPKEGPSILRIQQVVRGDSAAYFCASSPAGGPSNEQFFGPGTRLTVL.

The chain recombines TRBV28 with TRBJ1-4, with D perhaps TRBD1 (6 bases). V shed 6 bases and J shed 1 base, with 18 bases lying between them. The CDR3 has 17 residues. CDR1 and CDR2 from the germline V gene are MDHEN and SYDVKM. The CDR3 loop is CASSPGGSGVTNEKLFF. CDR3 sequence (DNA): TGTGCCAGCAGCCCCGGGGGCTCAGGGGTAACTAATGAAAAACTGTTTTTT.

The chain joins TRBV3-1 (or the pseudogene TRBV3-2) to TRBJ2-1; D possibly corresponds to TRBD2 (6 bases). This CDR3 spans 15 amino acids. Trimming cost V 4 bases and J 0 bases, with 10 bases left between them. Germline values: CDR1 LGHDT, CDR2 YNNKEL (reference sequence). Here the CDR3 reads CASSRYGGSYNEQFF. In DNA form, the CDR3 reads TGTGCCAGCAGCCGTTACGGGGGCTCCTACAATGAGCAGTTCTTC.